This T cell receptor (beta chain) comes out of a study of beta chain features in type 1 diabetes. The isolated RNA, all of it, was reverse transcribed, so expressed TCRB transcripts were what got sequenced. This table comes from immunoSEQ multiplex PCR, and its TCRdb copy is limited to in-frame clones, with some not included. The table shows 350,000 or so clones, with roughly a fifth occurring only once. Blood was drawn once from each donor into heparinised tubes. The draws averaged about 120 mL. Sorting that relied on CD45RO/CCR7/CD25/CD127/CD95/CD27 yielded CD4+ naive, central memory, regulatory and stem cell-like memory cells. Trimming took off 0 bases at V and 5 bases at J, with 14 bases between the two ends. Germline CDR1 and CDR2: SGHRS and YFSETQ. This CDR3 is 15 amino acids long. The sample holds a few counts of this clone. Antigen: not known. Study findings and constraints: Whether TCRB rearrangement is influenced by HLA type was left unresolved in this analysis. Shorter templates may be favored by PCR, equally so in patients and controls.

The receptor was isolated from a woman between 18 and 30 years old in good health. Sequenced material: naive CD4+ T cells from blood. The chain joins TRBV5-1 to TRBJ1-1, with D perhaps TRBD1 (5 bases). The CDR3 loop is CASSLEGQGRTEAFF. The CDR3 nucleotides read TGCGCCAGCAGCTTGGAGGGCCAGGGAAGAACTGAAGCTTTCTTT.